Below are 13 T cell receptor beta chains sequenced from a single sample in a study of molecular identifiers for immune sequencing clone quantification. TCRdb re-analysed the PCR reads in MiXCR, keeping a single row per CDR3 protein. Among about 640,000 distinct CDR3 sequences listed, about 20% were seen once. Sequencing input: naive CD8+ T cells from blood, with Jurkat cell RNA spiked in. Subset denoted: FACS-sorted CD8+CD4-CCR7+CD45RA+ naive T cells. The receptor source for this set is a human donor in good health. Some libraries in this study had Jurkat cell RNA spiked in.

A remark on this clonotype: A much more abundant neighbour one base away suggests this may be a read error. The rearrangement links TRBV7-9 to TRBJ1-1; no clear D. The germline V gene has CDR1 SEHNR and CDR2 FQNEAQ (reference sequence). CDR3 size: 12 residues. Written as DNA, the CDR3 is TGTGCCGGCAGCCTAGGGTACCTTGAAGCTTTCTTT. Amino acids: CAGSLGYLEAFF. The complete variable domain, with remaining parts taken from reference TRBV7-9 and TRBJ1-1, reads DTGVSQNPRHKITKRGQNVTFRCDPISEHNRLYWYRQTLGQGPEFLTYFQNEAQLEKSRLLSDRFSAERPKGSFSTLEIQRTEQGDSAMYLCAGSLGYLEAFFGQGTRLTVV.

This clonotype was seen only a few times. The chain is built from TRBV6-5 and TRBJ2-1; tentatively, D is TRBD1 or TRBD2 (6 bases each). Trimming shortened V by 2 bases and J by 10 bases, and 9 bases separated the two germline ends. Germline V CDR1 and CDR2: MNHEY, SVGAGI. The CDR3 length is 12 residues. The CDR3 loop is CASSYGGTEQFF. CDR3 sequence (DNA): TGTGCCAGCAGTTACGGAGGGACAGAGCAGTTCTTC.

This clonotype was picked up many times. The V and J genes are TRBV2 and TRBJ2-3, with D tentatively TRBD2 (6 bases). The CDR3 sequence is 13 residues long. Trimming stripped 11 bases from V and 2 bases from J, with 14 bases between. In germline, CDR1 is SNHLY, CDR2 FYNNEI. As DNA, the CDR3 is TGTGCCGGGAGGACCTCACCCACAGATACGCAGTATTTT. Amino acid sequence: CAGRTSPTDTQYF.

As regards this clonotype: A clone one base away is much larger, so this may be a read error. Written as DNA, the CDR3 is TGTGCCAGCATGGGACAGTCTCATGAGACCCAGTACTTC. Encoded protein: CASMGQSHETQYF. The chain carries TRBV28 and TRBJ2-5, with 7 bases aligning to TRBD1. V lost 7 bases, J lost 5 bases, and 7 bases stayed unmatched. The CDR3 extends over 13 amino acids. CDR1 MDHEN and CDR2 SYDVKM come from the germline V gene.

Details on this clonotype: This may be a read error: a much more frequent sequence differs by one nucleotide. The CDR3 does not close with the conserved phenylalanine or tryptophan, likely indicating a read error. The rearrangement uses TRBV29-1 and TRBJ2-3; possibly TRBD1 or TRBD2 for D (5 bases each). Germline V gives CDR1 SQVTM, CDR2 ANQGSEA. Deletions cut 3 bases from V and 2 bases from J, with 12 bases between. The CDR3 length is 14 residues. DNA for the CDR3: TGCAGCGTTGAGTCAGGGAGACCCACAGATACGCAGTATCTT. Its translation: CSVESGRPTDTQYL.

With respect to this clonotype: This could be a read error, since a much larger clone is one nucleotide away. This chain links TRBV20-1 with TRBJ2-7; 7 positions match TRBD2. The CDR3 has 17 residues. The germline CDR1 and CDR2 sequences are DFQATT and SNEGSKA (reference sequence). The CDR3 nucleotides read TGCAGTGCTAGAGATCTGAGAGCGGGAAGCCGCGGCTACAAGCAGTACTTC. Translation gives CSARDLRAGSRGYKQYF.

This clonotype was seen only a few times. CDR3 residues: CATSSRDSNQPQHF. In nucleotides, the CDR3 is TGTGCCACCAGCTCCAGGGATAGCAATCAGCCCCAGCATTTT. The chain employs TRBV24-1 and TRBJ1-5; D perhaps matches TRBD1 (5 bases). V gave up 7 bases and J gave up 0 bases, with 9 bases separating them. Germline CDR1 and CDR2: KGHDR and SFDVKD. The CDR3 spans 14 residues.

This clonotype was found a few times. CDR3 DNA: TGTGCCAGCGGGTCTGTCGGGACAGGGTTCTACGAGCAGTACTTC. Residues: CASGSVGTGFYEQYF. The chain has TRBV14 and TRBJ2-7; 9 bases are a match to TRBD1. Germline CDR1 SGHDN, CDR2 FVKESK. Trimming cost V 8 bases and J 3 bases; bases outside gene matches: 11. CDR3 length: 15 amino acids.

This clonotype was recorded many times. This chain links TRBV4-3 with TRBJ2-3, with TRBD1 as a possible D gene (6 bases). Germline assignment: CDR1 LGHNA and CDR2 YSLEER. The V end lost 0 bases, the J end lost 2 bases, and 12 bases lay between the germline ends. This CDR3 has 16 residues. The CDR3 is CASSQDSRTATDTQYF. In DNA, the CDR3 is TGCGCCAGCAGCCAAGATAGTAGGACAGCCACAGATACGCAGTATTTT.

The rearrangement joins TRBV5-8 to TRBJ2-7, with a tentative D call TRBD2 (6 bases). CDR1 SGHTS and CDR2 YDEGEE come from the germline V gene. Trimming pared 6 bases from V and 5 bases from J, leaving 18 bases between. The CDR3 contains 14 residues. CDR3 in DNA: TGTGCCAGCAAGTATAGCGGAAGGACCCACGAGCAGTACTTC. It encodes CASKYSGRTHEQYF.

The table lists this clonotype with many counts. The rearrangement links TRBV25-1 to TRBJ2-1; D gene ambiguous. Trimming removed 6 bases at V and 6 bases at J, with 18 bases between. Germline CDR1 is MGHDK and CDR2 is SYGVNS. This CDR3 has 15 residues. The CDR3 reads CASSQGTTPGNEQFF. As DNA, the CDR3 is TGTGCCAGCAGCCAAGGAACAACGCCGGGCAATGAGCAGTTCTTC.

Comments on this clonotype: A junction end diverges from the germline sequence, so it may reflect a read error. The J gene is TRBJ1-3, the V gene TRBV7-9, with 10 bases matching TRBD1. Germline V gives CDR1 SEHNR, CDR2 FQNEAQ (reference sequence). The CDR3 is 17 amino acids. CDR3 protein: CAGRQGTGAISGNTIYF. The CDR3 DNA is TGTGCCGGCAGACAGGGGACAGGGGCGATCTCTGGAAACACCATATATTTT.

This clonotype was recorded many times. CDR3 nucleotides: TGTGCCAGCAGCTCGAGAGGGGGCAGCACAGATACGCAGTATTTT. It is translated as CASSSRGGSTDTQYF. V and J are TRBV7-9 and TRBJ2-3, with 7 positions matching TRBD1. Germline V CDR1 and CDR2: SEHNR, FQNEAQ (reference sequence). V lost 4 bases and J lost 0; bases outside the gene matches: 4. The CDR3 has 15 residues.